This T cell receptor beta chain was documented in a study of cytomegalovirus exposure and HLA in healthy donors. As concerns this clone: Its antigen is unknown.

PCR involved 60 Vbeta and 13 Jbeta primers. Using immunoSEQ multiplex PCR, the repertoire was profiled, and TCRdb retains in-frame clones only, with some absent. The data show about 150,000 clones, 82% seen once. CDR3 length equals 15 residues. With V trimmed by 5 bases and J by 2 bases, 4 bases remained unmatched. Germline V gives CDR1 SGHAT, CDR2 FQNNGV. Study results and caveats: Some segments of the V type, notably TRBV6-2 and TRBV6-3, were excluded as indistinguishable.

Sequencing input: PBMCs. This receptor was obtained from a woman aged 45-65 years in good health and CMV-seropositive. The chain uses TRBV11-2 and TRBJ2-1, with 9 bases fitting TRBD1. CDR3 in DNA: TGTGCCAGCAGCACACAGGGGGCCACCTACAATGAGCAGTTCTTC. Translating it yields CASSTQGATYNEQFF.